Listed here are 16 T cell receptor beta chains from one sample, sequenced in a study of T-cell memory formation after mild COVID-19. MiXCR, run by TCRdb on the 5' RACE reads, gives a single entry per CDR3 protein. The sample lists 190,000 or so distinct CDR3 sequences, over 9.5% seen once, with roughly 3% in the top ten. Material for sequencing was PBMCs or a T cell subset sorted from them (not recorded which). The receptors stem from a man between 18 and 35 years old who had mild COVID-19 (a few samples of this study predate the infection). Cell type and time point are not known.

Here the CDR3 DNA reads TGTGCCAGCAGCCAAGAGGGTTCCTACGAGCAGTACGTC. Protein: CASSQEGSYEQYV. The chain joins TRBV3-1 to TRBJ2-7, with D unresolved. This CDR3 is built from 13 residues. Per germline, CDR1 LGHDT and CDR2 YNNKEL (reference sequence). Deletions cut 0 bases from V and 1 base from J, with 4 bases between.

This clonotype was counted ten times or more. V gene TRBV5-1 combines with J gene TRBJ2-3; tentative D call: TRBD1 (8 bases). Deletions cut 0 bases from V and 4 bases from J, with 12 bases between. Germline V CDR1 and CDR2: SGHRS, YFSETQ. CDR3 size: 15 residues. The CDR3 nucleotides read TGCGCCAGCAGCTTGGGACAGGGGAGGGCAGATACGCAGTATTTT. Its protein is CASSLGQGRADTQYF.

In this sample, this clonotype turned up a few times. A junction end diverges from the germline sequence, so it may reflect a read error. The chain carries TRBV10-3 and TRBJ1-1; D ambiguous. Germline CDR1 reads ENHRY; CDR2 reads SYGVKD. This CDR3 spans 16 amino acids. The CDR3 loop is CAISESRTALKTEAFF. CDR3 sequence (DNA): TGTGCCATCAGTGAGTCGAGAACAGCCCTGAAAACTGAAGCTTTCTTT.

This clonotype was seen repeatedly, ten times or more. Here the CDR3 DNA reads TGTGCCACCAGTGATTTGGAGAACACTGAAGCTTTCTTT. Its translation is CATSDLENTEAFF. This chain links TRBV24-1 with TRBJ1-1, with D unclear. V lost 0 bases and J 1 base, leaving 2 bases between the germline ends. The CDR3 totals 13 residues. Looked up from germline, CDR1 is KGHDR and CDR2 is SFDVKD.

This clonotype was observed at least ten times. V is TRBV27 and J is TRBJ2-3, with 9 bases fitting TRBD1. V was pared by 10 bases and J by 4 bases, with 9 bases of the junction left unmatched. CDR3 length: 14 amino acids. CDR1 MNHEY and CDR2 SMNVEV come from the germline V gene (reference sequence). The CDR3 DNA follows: TGTGCCACCACGCCGGGACAGGGATCAGATACGCAGTATTTT. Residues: CATTPGQGSDTQYF.

CDR3 sequence: CASSGDYISYEQYF. In DNA, the CDR3 is TGTGCCAGCAGTGGGGACTACATCTCCTACGAGCAGTACTTC. The chain uses TRBV12-3 or TRBV12-4 and TRBJ2-7, with 7 nucleotides matching TRBD2. V lost 5 bases to trimming and J lost 0 bases; unmatched junction nucleotides: 4. There are 14 residues in the CDR3.

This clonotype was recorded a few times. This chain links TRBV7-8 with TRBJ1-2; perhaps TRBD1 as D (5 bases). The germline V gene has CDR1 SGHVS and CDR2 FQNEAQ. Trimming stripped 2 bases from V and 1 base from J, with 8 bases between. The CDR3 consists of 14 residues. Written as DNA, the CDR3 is TGTGCCAGCAGCTTACGGGACGTTAACTATGGCTACACCTTC. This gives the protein CASSLRDVNYGYTF.

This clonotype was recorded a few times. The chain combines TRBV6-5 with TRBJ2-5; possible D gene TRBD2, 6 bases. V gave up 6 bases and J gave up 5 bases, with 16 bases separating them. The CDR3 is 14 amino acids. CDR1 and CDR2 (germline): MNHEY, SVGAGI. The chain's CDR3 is CASSSRLDGETQYF. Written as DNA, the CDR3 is TGTGCCAGCAGCTCCAGACTAGACGGGGAGACCCAGTACTTC.

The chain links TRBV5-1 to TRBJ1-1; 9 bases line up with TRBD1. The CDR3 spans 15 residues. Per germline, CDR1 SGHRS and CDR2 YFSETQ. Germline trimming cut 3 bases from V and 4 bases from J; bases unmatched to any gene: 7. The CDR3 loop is CASSWNRQGGTEAFF. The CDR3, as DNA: TGCGCCAGCAGCTGGAATAGACAGGGGGGCACTGAAGCTTTCTTT.

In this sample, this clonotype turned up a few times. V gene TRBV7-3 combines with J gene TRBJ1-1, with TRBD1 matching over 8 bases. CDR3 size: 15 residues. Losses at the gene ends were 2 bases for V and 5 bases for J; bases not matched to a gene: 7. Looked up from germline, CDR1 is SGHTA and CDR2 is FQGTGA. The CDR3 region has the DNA TGTGCCAGCAGCTTATTTGGGACAGGAGGTACTGAAGCTTTCTTT. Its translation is CASSLFGTGGTEAFF.

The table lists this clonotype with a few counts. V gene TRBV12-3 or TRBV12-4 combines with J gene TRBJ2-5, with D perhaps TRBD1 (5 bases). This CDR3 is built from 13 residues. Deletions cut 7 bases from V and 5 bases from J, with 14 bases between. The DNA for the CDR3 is TGTGCCAGCAATTTTCAGGGAATGGAGACCCAGTACTTC. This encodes CASNFQGMETQYF.

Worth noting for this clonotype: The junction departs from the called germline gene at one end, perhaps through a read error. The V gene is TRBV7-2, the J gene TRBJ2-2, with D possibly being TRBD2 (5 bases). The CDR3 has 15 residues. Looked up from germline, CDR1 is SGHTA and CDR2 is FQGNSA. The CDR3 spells CASSLGRLNTGEQLF. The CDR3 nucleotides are TGTGCCAGCAGCTTAGGACGCCTAAACACCGGGGAGCAGCTTTTT.

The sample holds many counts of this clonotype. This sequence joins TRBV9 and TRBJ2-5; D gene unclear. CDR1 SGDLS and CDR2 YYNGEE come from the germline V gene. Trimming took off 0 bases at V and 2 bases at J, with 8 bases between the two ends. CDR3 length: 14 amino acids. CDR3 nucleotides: TGTGCCAGCAGCGTAGGACGGAGACAAGAGACCCAGTACTTC. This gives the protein CASSVGRRQETQYF.

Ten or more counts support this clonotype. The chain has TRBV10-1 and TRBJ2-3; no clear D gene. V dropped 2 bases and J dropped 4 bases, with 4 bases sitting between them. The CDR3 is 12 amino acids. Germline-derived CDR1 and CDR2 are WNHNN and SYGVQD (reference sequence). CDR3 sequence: CASSEGADTQYF. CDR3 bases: TGCGCCAGCAGTGAGGGGGCAGATACGCAGTATTTT.

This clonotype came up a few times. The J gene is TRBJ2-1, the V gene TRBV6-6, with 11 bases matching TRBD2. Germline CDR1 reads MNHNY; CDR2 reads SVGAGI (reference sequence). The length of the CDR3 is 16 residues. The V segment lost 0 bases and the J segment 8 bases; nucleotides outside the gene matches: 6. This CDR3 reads CASSYSLAGGRDEQFF. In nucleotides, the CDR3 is TGTGCCAGCAGTTACTCTCTAGCGGGGGGCCGCGATGAGCAGTTCTTC.

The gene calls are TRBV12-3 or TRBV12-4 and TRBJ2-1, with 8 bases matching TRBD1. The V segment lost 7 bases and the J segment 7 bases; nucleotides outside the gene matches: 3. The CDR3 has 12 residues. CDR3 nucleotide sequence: TGTGCCAGCAACAGACAGGGGAATGAGCAGTTCTTC. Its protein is CASNRQGNEQFF.